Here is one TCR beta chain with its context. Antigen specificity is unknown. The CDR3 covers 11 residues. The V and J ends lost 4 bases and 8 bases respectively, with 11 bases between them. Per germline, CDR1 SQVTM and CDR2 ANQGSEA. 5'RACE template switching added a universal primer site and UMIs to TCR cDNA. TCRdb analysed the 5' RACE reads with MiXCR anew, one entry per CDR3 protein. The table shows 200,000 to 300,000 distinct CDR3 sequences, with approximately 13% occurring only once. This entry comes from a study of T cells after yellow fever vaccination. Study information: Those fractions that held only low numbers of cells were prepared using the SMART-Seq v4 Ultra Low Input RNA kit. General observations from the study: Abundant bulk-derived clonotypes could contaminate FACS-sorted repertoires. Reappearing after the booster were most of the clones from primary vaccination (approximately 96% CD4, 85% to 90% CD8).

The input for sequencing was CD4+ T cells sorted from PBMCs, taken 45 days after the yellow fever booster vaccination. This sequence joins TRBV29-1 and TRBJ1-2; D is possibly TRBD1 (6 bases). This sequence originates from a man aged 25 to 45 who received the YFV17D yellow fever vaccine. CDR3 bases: TGCAGCGTTGGAGGGGGGGTAGGCTACACCTTC. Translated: CSVGGGVGYTF.